The 16 T cell receptor beta chains in this list originate from one sample, sequenced in a study of PD-L1 blockade in urothelial cancer. Time point defined: peripheral blood 6 weeks after treatment start. Using immunoSEQ multiplex PCR, the repertoire was profiled, and TCRdb retains in-frame clones only, with some absent. The repertoire holds around 87,000 clones, over 80% seen once, with roughly 8% in the top ten. The material was PBMCs, obtained around atezolizumab (anti-PD-L1) treatment. The receptors here all came from a man between 70 and 80 years old with urothelial cancer.

In its sample, this clone was seen once. V and J are TRBV9 and TRBJ1-3, with no clear D. Germline CDR1 reads SGDLS; CDR2 reads YYNGEE. CDR3 length: 16 residues. The V end was cut by 0 bases, the J end by 0 bases, with 10 bases between. The CDR3 nucleotides read TGTGCCAGCAGCGTAGATAAGGAGTACTCTGGAAACACCATATATTTT. Protein: CASSVDKEYSGNTIYF.

The J gene is TRBJ2-2, the V gene TRBV19; 10 nucleotides agree with TRBD2. The V gene's germline CDR1 is LNHDA and CDR2 SQIVND (reference sequence). CDR3 size: 15 residues. Trimming took 3 bases from V and 5 from J; bases not matched to a gene: 3. In nucleotides, the CDR3 is TGTGCCAGTAGTATTACTAGCGGGAAGACCGGGGAGCTGTTTTTT. Its translation is CASSITSGKTGELFF. The whole variable domain, remainder taken from reference TRBV19 and TRBJ2-2, is DGGITQSPKYLFRKEGQNVTLSCEQNLNHDAMYWYRQDPGQGLRLIYYSQIVNDFQKGDIAEGYSVSREKKESFPLTVTSAQKNPTAFYLCASSITSGKTGELFFGEGSRLTVL.

The chain recombines TRBV4-3 with TRBJ1-4; TRBD1 matches 7 bases. Germline V gene data show CDR1 as LGHNA and CDR2 as YSLEER. This CDR3 has 14 amino acids. V lost 6 bases to trimming and J lost 3 bases; unmatched junction nucleotides: 4. The CDR3 here is CASRAGTANEKLFF. CDR3 nucleotide sequence: TGCGCCAGCAGGGCCGGGACAGCTAATGAAAAACTGTTTTTT.

This clone is a singleton in its sample. This CDR3 is CASSLRRSDTEAFF. CDR3 DNA: TGTGCCAGCAGCTTGCGGCGAAGCGACACTGAAGCTTTCTTT. V gene TRBV5-5 combines with J gene TRBJ1-1, with D hard to call. This CDR3 spans 14 amino acids. V shed 1 base and J shed 3 bases, with 10 bases lying between them. CDR1 and CDR2 (germline): SGHKS, YYEKEE (reference sequence).

The chain recombines TRBV5-1 with TRBJ2-2; TRBD2 is a possible D gene (6 bases). The CDR3 is made up of 13 amino acids. V lost 6 bases to trimming and J lost 5 bases, with 11 bases between them. The germline V gene encodes CDR1 SGHRS and CDR2 YFSETQ. CDR3 nucleotides: TGCGCCAGCACCCAGGAGGGAACCGGGGAGCTGTTTTTT. Residues: CASTQEGTGELFF.

The chain recombines TRBV6-5 with TRBJ1-2; TRBD1 is a possible D gene (6 bases). CDR1 MNHEY and CDR2 SVGAGI come from the germline V gene. The germline V and J ends were trimmed by 6 bases and 3 bases, with 11 bases remaining between them. There are 13 residues in the CDR3. The CDR3, as DNA: TGTGCCAGCAGCCCCCACAGGGACTATGGCTACACCTTC. This gives the protein CASSPHRDYGYTF.

V gene TRBV11-2 combines with J gene TRBJ2-1, with 8 bases matching TRBD1. Trimming removed 5 bases from V and 4 bases from J; junction bases left unmatched: 10. CDR3 size: 16 residues. Germline V lookup: CDR1 SGHAT, CDR2 FQNNGV. The CDR3 DNA is TGTGCCAGCAGCCCCGGACAGGGCTTGATGTACAATGAGCAGTTCTTC. Translation gives CASSPGQGLMYNEQFF.

J is TRBJ1-3 and V is TRBV6-1, with D tentatively TRBD1 (5 bases). The germline V and J ends were trimmed by 6 bases and 1 base, with 10 bases remaining between them. The CDR3 runs to 14 residues. The germline CDR1 and CDR2 sequences are MNHNS and SASEGT. In DNA form, the CDR3 reads TGTGCCAGCAGCTGGGGGGGGTCTGGAAACACCATATATTTT. Translating gives CASSWGGSGNTIYF.

The chain carries TRBV7-2 and TRBJ2-5; D uncertain. The CDR3 has 14 amino acids. The germline gives CDR1 SGHTA, CDR2 FQGNSA. The V end lost 3 bases, the J end lost 2 bases, and 10 bases lay between the germline ends. CDR3 in amino acids: CASSFSAEQETQYF. Written as DNA, the CDR3 is TGTGCCAGCAGCTTTTCGGCGGAACAAGAGACCCAGTACTTC.

This sequence joins TRBV18 and TRBJ2-7; possibly TRBD1 for D (5 bases). V lost 3 bases, J lost 0 bases, and 12 bases lay in between. This CDR3 has 15 amino acids. The germline CDR1 and CDR2 sequences are KGHSH and LQKENI. CDR3 coding DNA: TGTGCCAGCTCACCTGTCGACAGAGTCTCCTACGAGCAGTACTTC. Translated, it gives CASSPVDRVSYEQYF.

This clone was observed a single time. V gene TRBV5-1 combines with J gene TRBJ2-7; 10 bases are a match to TRBD1. CDR1 SGHRS and CDR2 YFSETQ come from the germline V gene. This CDR3 comprises 15 residues. Unmatched junction bases numbered 5, after V lost 4 bases and J lost 1 base. As DNA, the CDR3 is TGCGCCAGCAGCCCGGCGGGACAGGGGTCCTACGAGCAGTACTTC. It yields the protein CASSPAGQGSYEQYF.

For this clone: Other DNA sequences in this specimen translate into the identical CDR3. The gene calls are TRBV9 and TRBJ2-7; 7 bases are a match to TRBD1. CDR3 length: 13 amino acids. Germline V gene lookup returns CDR1 SGDLS and CDR2 YYNGEE. The V gene end was trimmed by 2 bases and the J gene end by 6 bases; junction bases not matched to a gene: 5. CDR3 region: CASSVDRDGEQYF. CDR3 nucleotides: TGTGCCAGCAGCGTCGACAGGGACGGCGAGCAGTACTTC.

V gene TRBV29-1 combines with J gene TRBJ1-2; tentatively, D is TRBD1 (6 bases). The V end lost 1 base, the J end lost 5 bases, and 14 bases lay between the germline ends. CDR1 SQVTM and CDR2 ANQGSEA come from the germline V gene. CDR3 length equals 14 residues. The CDR3 sequence: CSVEGSGTGYGYTF. Written as DNA, the CDR3 is TGCAGCGTTGAAGGGTCAGGAACAGGGTATGGCTACACCTTC.

V usage is TRBV11-3 and J usage is TRBJ2-1, with D unresolved. The germline gives CDR1 SGHNT, CDR2 YENEEA. V dropped 4 bases and J dropped 4 bases, with 8 bases sitting between them. The CDR3 length is 13 residues. The CDR3 nucleotides are TGTGCCAGCAGCTCCCAGATGTACAATGAGCAGTTCTTC. This encodes CASSSQMYNEQFF.

This clone showed up just a few times. J is TRBJ2-1 and V is TRBV5-1; possibly TRBD1 for D (6 bases). CDR3 length: 14 residues. The ends were cut back, 4 bases at V and 5 bases at J, with 13 bases in the middle. Germline values: CDR1 SGHRS, CDR2 YFSETQ. CDR3 sequence: CASSQDRNNNEQFF. Written as DNA, the CDR3 is TGCGCCAGCAGCCAGGACAGAAATAACAATGAGCAGTTCTTC.

This clone came up once. The genes are TRBV7-2 and TRBJ1-5, with D possibly being TRBD1 (5 bases). Germline CDR1 SGHTA, CDR2 FQGNSA. The CDR3 spans 14 residues. V shed 4 bases and J shed 9 bases, with 16 bases lying between them. DNA for the CDR3: TGTGCCAGCAGCTCCGGGAGGGGCCTATTGCCCCAGCATTTT. Its translation is CASSSGRGLLPQHF. The complete variable domain, with remaining parts taken from reference TRBV7-2 and TRBJ1-5, reads GAGVSQSPSNKVTEKGKDVELRCDPISGHTALYWYRQSLGQGLEFLIYFQGNSAPDKSGLPSDRFSAERTGGSVSTLTIQRTQQEDSAVYLCASSSGRGLLPQHFGDGTRLSIL.